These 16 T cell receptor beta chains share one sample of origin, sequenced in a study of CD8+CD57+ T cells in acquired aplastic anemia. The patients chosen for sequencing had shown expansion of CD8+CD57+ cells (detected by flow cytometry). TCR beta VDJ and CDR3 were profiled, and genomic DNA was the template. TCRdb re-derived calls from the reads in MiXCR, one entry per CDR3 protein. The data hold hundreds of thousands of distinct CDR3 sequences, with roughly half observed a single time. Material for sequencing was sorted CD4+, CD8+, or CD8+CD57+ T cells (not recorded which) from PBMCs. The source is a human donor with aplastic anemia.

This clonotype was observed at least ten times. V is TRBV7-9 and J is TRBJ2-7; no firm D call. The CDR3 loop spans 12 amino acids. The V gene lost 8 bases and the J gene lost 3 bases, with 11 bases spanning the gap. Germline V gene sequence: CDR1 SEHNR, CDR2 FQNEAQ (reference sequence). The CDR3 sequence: CASRGELYEQYF. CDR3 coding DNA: TGTGCCAGCCGAGGAGAACTCTACGAGCAGTACTTC.

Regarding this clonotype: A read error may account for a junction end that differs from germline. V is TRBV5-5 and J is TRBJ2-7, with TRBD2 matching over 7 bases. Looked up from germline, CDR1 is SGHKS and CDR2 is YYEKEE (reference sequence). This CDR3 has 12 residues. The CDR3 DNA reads TGCGCCAGCAGCACCCATAGCGGGGAGCAGTACTTC. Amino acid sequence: CASSTHSGEQYF.

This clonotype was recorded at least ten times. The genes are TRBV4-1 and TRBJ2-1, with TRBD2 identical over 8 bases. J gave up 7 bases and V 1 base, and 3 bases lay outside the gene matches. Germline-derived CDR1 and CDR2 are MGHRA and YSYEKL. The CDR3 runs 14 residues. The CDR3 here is CASSQVLAGNEQFF. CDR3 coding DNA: TGCGCCAGCAGCCAAGTTTTAGCGGGGAATGAGCAGTTCTTC.

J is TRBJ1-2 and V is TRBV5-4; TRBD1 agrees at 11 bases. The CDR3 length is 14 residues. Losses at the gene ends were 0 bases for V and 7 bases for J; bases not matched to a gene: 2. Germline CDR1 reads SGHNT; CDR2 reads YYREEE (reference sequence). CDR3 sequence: CASSLAGQGGGYTF. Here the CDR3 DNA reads TGTGCCAGCAGCTTGGCGGGACAGGGGGGTGGCTACACCTTC.

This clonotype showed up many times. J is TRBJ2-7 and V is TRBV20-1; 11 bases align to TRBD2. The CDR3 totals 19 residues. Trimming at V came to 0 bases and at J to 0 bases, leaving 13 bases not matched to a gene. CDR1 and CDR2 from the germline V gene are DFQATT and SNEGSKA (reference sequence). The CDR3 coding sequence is TGCAGTGCTAGAGATCGTCCTAGCGGGGGGCTTCCTAGCTCCTACGAGCAGTACTTC. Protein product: CSARDRPSGGLPSSYEQYF.

CDR3 residues: CASSRDRGPYEQYF. CDR3 coding DNA: TGTGCCAGCAGTCGGGACAGGGGCCCCTACGAGCAGTACTTC. The chain combines TRBV2 with TRBJ2-7; the match to TRBD1 covers 10 bases. V was clipped by 5 bases and J by 2 bases; unmatched bases: 3. The length of the CDR3 is 14 residues. Per the germline V gene, CDR1 is SNHLY and CDR2 is FYNNEI. Variable domain in full (rest from reference TRBV2 and TRBJ2-7): EPEVTQTPSHQVTQMGQEVILRCVPISNHLYFYWYRQILGQKVEFLVSFYNNEISEKSEIFDDQFSVERPDGSNFTLKIRSTKLEDSAMYFCASSRDRGPYEQYFGPGTRLTVT.

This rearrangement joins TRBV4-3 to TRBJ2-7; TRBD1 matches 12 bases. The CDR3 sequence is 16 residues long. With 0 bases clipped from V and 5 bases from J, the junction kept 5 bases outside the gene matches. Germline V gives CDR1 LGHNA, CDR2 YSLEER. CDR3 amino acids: CASSQDAGTGGHEQYF. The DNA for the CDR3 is TGCGCCAGCAGCCAAGACGCCGGGACAGGGGGCCACGAGCAGTACTTC.

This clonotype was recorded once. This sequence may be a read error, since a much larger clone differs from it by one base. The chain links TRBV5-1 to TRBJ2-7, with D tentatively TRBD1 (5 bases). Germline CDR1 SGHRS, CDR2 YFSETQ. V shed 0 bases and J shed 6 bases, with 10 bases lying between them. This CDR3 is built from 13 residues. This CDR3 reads CASSLDSGSEQYF. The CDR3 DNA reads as TGCGCCAGCAGCTTGGATTCAGGGTCCGAGCAGTACTTC.

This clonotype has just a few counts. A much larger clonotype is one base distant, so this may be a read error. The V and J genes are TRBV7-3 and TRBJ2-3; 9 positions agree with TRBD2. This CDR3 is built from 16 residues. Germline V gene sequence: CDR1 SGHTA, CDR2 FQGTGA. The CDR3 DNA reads TGCGCCAGCAGCCCTCGGACTAGCGCACGCACAGGTACGCAGTATTTT. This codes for CASSPRTSARTGTQYF. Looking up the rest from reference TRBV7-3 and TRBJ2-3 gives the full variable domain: GAGVSQTPSNKVTEKGKYVELRCDPISGHTALYWYRQSLGQGPEFLIYFQGTGAADDSGLPNDRFFAVRPEGSVSTLKIQRTERGDSAVYLCASSPRTSARTGTQYFGPGTRLTVL.

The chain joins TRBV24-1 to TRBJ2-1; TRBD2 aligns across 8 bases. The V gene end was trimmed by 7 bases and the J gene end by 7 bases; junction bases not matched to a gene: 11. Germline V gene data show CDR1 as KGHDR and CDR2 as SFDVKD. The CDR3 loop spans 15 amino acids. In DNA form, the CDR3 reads TGTGCCACCAGCGCTGGACTAGCCGGGAGAAATGAGCAGTTCTTC. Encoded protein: CATSAGLAGRNEQFF.

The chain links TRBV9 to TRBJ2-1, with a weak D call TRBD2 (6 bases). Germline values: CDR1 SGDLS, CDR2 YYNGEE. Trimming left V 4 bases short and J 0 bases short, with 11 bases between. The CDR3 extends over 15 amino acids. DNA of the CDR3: TGTGCCAGCAGCCCCCCCGGGAGCTCCTACAATGAGCAGTTCTTC. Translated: CASSPPGSSYNEQFF.

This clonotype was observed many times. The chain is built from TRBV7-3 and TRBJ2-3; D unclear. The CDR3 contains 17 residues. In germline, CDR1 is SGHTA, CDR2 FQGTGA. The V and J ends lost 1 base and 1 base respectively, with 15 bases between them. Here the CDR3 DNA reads TGTGCCAGCAGCTTAAAAGGCGTCGGAGAGGGCACAGATACGCAGTATTTT. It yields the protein CASSLKGVGEGTDTQYF.

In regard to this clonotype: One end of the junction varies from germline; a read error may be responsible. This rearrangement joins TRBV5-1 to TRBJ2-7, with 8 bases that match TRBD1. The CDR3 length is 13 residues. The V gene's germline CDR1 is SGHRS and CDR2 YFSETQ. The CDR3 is CASSVQGVDEQHF. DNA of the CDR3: TGCGCCAGCAGCGTACAGGGGGTCGACGAGCAGCACTTC.

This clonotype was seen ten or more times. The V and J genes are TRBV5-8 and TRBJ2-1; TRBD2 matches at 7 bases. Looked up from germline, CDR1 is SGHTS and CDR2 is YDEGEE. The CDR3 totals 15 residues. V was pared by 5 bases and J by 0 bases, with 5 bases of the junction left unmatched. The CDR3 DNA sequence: TGTGCCAGCAGATCCCGGGACTACTCCTACAATGAGCAGTTCTTC. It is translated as CASRSRDYSYNEQFF.

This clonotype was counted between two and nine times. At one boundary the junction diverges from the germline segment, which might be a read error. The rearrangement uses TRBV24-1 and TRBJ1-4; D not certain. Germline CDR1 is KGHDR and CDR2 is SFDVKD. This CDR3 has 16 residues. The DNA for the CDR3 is TGTGCCAGCAGTTTTTATGGTTGGCAGTATAATGAAAAACTGTTTTTT. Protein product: CASSFYGWQYNEKLFF.

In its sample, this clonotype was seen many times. Here the CDR3 reads CASSFTVLTYEQYF. Here the CDR3 DNA reads TGTGCCAGCAGTTTCACGGTCCTCACCTACGAGCAGTACTTC. The rearrangement uses TRBV6-5 and TRBJ2-7; no clear D. V was trimmed by 4 bases and J by 2 bases, leaving 12 bases between them. The CDR3 has 14 amino acids. CDR1 and CDR2 (germline): MNHEY, SVGAGI.